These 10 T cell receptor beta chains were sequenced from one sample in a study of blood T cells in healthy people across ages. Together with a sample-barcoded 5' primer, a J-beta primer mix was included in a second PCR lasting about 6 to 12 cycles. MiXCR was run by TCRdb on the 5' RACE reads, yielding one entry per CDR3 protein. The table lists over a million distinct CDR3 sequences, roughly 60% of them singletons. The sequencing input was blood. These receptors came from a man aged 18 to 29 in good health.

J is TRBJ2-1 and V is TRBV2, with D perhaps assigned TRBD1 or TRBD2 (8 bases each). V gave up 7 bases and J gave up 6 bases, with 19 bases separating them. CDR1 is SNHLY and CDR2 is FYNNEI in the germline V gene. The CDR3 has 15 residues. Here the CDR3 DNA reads TGTGCCAGCACCCCAGGGGGCGGGAGGATCAATGAGCAGTTCTTC. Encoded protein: CASTPGGGRINEQFF.

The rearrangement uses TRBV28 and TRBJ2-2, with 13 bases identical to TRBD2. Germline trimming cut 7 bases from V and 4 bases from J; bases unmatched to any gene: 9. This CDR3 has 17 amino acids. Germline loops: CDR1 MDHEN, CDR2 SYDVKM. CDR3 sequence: CASTELAGGQFTGELFF. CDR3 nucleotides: TGTGCCAGCACCGAACTAGCGGGGGGGCAGTTCACCGGGGAGCTGTTTTTT.

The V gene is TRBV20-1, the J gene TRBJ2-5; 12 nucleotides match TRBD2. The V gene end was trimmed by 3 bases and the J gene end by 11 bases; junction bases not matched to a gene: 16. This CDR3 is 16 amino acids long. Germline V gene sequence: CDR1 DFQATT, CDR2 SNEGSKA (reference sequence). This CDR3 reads CSARSASGGALHEQYF. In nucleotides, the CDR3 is TGCAGTGCTAGGTCGGCTAGCGGGGGGGCTCTCCATGAGCAGTACTTC.

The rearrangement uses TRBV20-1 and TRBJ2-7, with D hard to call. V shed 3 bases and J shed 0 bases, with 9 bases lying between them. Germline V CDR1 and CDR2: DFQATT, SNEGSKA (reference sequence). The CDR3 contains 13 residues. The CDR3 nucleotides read TGCAGTGCTAGGATAGTTAGCTCCTACGAGCAGTACTTC. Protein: CSARIVSSYEQYF.

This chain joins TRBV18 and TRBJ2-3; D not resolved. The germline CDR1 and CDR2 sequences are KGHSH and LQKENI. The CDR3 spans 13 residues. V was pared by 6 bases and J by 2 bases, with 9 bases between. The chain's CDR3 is CASSEPPTDTQYF. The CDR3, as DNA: TGTGCCAGCTCGGAACCGCCCACAGATACGCAGTATTTT. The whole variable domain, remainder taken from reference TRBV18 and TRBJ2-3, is NAGVMQNPRHLVRRRGQEARLRCSPMKGHSHVYWYRQLPEEGLKFMVYLQKENIIDESGMPKERFSAEFPKEGPSILRIQQVVRGDSAAYFCASSEPPTDTQYFGPGTRLTVL.

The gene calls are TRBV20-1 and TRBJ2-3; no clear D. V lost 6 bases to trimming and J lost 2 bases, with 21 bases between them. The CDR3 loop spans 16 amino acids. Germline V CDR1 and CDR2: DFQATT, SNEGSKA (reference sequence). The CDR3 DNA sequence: TGCAGTGCGCAGAGATGGACGACTGAATTCACAGATACGCAGTATTTT. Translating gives CSAQRWTTEFTDTQYF.

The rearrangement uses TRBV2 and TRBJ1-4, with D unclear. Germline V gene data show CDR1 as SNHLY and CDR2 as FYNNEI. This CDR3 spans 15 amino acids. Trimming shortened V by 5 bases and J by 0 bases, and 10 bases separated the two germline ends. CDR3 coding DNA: TGTGCCAGCAGTAAAAACAGTGCAACTAATGAAAAACTGTTTTTT. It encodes CASSKNSATNEKLFF.

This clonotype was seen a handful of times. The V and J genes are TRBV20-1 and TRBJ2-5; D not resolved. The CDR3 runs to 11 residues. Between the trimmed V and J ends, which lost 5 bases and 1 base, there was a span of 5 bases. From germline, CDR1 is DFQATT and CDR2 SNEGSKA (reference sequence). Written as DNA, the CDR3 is TGCAGTGCTGGAAGCCAAGAGACCCAGTACTTC. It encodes CSAGSQETQYF.

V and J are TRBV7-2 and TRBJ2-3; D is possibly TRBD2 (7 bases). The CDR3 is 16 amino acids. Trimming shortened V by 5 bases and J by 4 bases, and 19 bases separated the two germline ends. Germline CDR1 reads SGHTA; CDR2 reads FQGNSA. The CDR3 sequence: CASSQRPGGLADTQYF. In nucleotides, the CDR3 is TGTGCCAGCAGCCAGAGACCGGGGGGCCTGGCAGATACGCAGTATTTT.

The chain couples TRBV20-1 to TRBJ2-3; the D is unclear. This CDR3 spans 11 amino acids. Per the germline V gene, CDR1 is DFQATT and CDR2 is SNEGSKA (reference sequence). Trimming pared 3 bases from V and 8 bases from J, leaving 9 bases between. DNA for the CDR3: TGCAGTGCTAGTGGACGTGGTACGCAGTATTTT. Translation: CSASGRGTQYF.